The present T cell receptor beta chain was sequenced within a study of PD-1 blockade in classical Hodgkin lymphoma. The overall study: Patients were treated with nivolumab at 3 mg/kg, and this was given intravenously every 2 weeks.

With no exception, relapse followed autologous stem cell transplantation in all patients, and brentuximab vedotin exposure varied. Trimming removed 3 bases from V and 3 bases from J; junction bases left unmatched: 5. CDR3 length: 15 amino acids. Looked up from germline, CDR1 is SGHVT and CDR2 is SQSDAQ. Comments on this clone: Its antigen remains unidentified.

Measured with immunoSEQ multiplex PCR; TCRdb has only the in-frame clones, and not every one. The sample has 30,000 to 50,000 clones; 76% are singletons. Study-level results: Causes of the repertoire differences remain undefined, possibly disease activity or prior therapy. The study reported lower baseline TCR diversity in newly diagnosed patients than in healthy donors. Newly diagnosed patients had diversity similar to the baseline diversity of complete responders.

This specimen was peripheral blood mononuclear cells (PBMCs), taken at baseline. The source of this sequence is a human donor with classical Hodgkin lymphoma. This sequence joins TRBV7-4 and TRBJ2-5; 9 bases are a match to TRBD2. DNA for the CDR3: TGTGCCAGCAGCTTGGGCGGGAGGGCCAAAGAGACCCAGTACTTC. It yields the protein CASSLGGRAKETQYF.